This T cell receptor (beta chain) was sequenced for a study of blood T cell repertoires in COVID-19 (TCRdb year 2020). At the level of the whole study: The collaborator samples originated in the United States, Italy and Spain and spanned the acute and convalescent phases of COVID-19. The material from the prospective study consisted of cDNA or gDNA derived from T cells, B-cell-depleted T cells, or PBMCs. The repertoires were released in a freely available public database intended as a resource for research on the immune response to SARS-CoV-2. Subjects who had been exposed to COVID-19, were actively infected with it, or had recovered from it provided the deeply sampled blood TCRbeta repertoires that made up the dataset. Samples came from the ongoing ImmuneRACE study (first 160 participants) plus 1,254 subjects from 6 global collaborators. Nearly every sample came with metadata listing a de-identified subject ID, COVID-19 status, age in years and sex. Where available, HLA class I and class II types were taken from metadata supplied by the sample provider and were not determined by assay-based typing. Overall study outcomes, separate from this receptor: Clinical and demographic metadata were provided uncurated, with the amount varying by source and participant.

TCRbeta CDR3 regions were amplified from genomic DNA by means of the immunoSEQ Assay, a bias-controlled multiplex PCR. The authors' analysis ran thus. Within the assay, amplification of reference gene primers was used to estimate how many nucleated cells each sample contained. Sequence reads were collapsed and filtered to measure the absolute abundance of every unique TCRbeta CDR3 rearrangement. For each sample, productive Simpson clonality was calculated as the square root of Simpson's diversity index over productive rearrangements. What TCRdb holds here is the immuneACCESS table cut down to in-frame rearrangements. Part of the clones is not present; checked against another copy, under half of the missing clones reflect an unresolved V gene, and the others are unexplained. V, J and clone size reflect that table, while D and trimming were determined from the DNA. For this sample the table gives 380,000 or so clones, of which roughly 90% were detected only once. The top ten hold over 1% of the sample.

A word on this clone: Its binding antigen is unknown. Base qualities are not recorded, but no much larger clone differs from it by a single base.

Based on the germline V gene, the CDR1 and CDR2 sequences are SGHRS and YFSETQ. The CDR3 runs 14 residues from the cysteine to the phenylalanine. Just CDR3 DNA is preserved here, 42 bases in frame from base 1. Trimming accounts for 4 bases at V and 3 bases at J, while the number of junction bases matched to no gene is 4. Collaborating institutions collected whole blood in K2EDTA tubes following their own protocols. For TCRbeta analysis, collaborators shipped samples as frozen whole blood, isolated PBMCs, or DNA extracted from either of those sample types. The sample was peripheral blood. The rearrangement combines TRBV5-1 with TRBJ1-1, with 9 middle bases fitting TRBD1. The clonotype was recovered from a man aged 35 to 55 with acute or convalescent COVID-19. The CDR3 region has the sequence CASSTQGADTEAFF. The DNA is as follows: TGCGCCAGCAGCACACAGGGGGCGGACACTGAAGCTTTCTTT.